This T cell receptor (beta chain) was identified during a study of shared clonotypes between healthy human individuals. Clones were read by immunoSEQ multiplex PCR, and TCRdb kept only the in-frame ones, dropping some. The table has over a million clones, 96% seen once. Germline CDR1 SGHKS, CDR2 YYEKEE (reference sequence). This CDR3 comprises 17 residues. With 4 bases removed from V and 0 bases from J, the gap between germline ends came to 20 bases. Sequencing was done on a sample of naive CD4+ T cells sorted from blood. Stated subset: CD45RA+ positively selected. This clonotype was obtained from a man younger than 40 in good health. The chain joins TRBV5-5 to TRBJ2-7, with D possibly being TRBD2 (6 bases). The CDR3 loop reads CASSEGTSRSYSYEQYF. CDR3 nucleotide sequence: TGTGCCAGCAGCGAGGGAACTAGCAGGTCTTACTCCTACGAGCAGTACTTC. The variable domain in full, with the rest retrieved from reference TRBV5-5 and TRBJ2-7, is DAGVTQSPTHLIKTRGQQVTLRCSPISGHKSVSWYQQVLGQGPQFIFQYYEKEERGRGNFPDRFSARQFPNYSSELNVNALLLGDSALYLCASSEGTSRSYSYEQYFGPGTRLTVT.